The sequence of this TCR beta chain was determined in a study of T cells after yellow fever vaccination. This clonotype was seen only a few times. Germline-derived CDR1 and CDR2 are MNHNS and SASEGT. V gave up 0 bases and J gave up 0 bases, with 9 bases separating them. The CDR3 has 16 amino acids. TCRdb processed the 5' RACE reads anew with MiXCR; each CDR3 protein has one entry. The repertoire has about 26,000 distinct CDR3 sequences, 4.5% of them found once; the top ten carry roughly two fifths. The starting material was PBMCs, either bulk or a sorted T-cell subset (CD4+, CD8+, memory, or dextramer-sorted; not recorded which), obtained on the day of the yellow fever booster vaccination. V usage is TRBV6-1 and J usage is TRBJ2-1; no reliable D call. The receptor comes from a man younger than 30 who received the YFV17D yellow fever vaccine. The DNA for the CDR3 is TGTGCCAGCAGTGAAGCTTTTGGGCCCTCCTACAATGAGCAGTTCTTC. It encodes CASSEAFGPSYNEQFF.